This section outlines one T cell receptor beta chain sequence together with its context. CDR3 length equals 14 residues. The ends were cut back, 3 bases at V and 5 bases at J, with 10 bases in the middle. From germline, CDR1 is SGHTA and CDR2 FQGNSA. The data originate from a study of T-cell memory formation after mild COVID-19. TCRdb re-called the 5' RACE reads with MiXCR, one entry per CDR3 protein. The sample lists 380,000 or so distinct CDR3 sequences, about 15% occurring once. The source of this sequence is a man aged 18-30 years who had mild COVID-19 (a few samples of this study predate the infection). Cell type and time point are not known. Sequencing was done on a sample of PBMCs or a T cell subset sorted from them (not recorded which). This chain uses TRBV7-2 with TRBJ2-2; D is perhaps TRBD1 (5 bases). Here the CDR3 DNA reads TGTGCCAGCAGCTTCTCAGGGCGGACCGGGGAGCTGTTTTTT. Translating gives CASSFSGRTGELFF.